This TCR beta chain was sequenced for a study of blood T cell repertoires in COVID-19. Study context: Italy, Spain and the United States were the sources of the convalescent and acute COVID-19 samples. Sample material is recorded as cDNA or gDNA derived from T cells, B-cell-depleted T cells, or PBMCs.

The CDR3 has 15 residues. Germline V CDR1 and CDR2: SNHLY, FYNNEI. V dropped 7 bases and J dropped 4; count of bases not matched to a gene: 8. In the original workflow: Using reference gene primer amplification, nucleated cell counts were estimated. Generated by immunoSEQ multiplex PCR, the TCRdb table keeps only in-frame clones and is missing some. That table gives V, J and clone size, and the DNA gave D and trimming. The sample shows about 50,000 clones, around 90% of them seen only once. This TCR derives from a human donor in a cohort sampled during active COVID-19. The specimen was peripheral blood. The chain employs TRBV2 and TRBJ1-1; 11 bases map to TRBD1. The CDR3 sequence: CASIMDRGQATEAFF. DNA of the CDR3: TGTGCCAGCATTATGGACAGGGGGCAGGCCACTGAAGCTTTCTTT.